Sequencing of this T cell receptor beta chain was carried out in a study of T-cell reconstitution after alpha-beta-depleted transplantation in children. Unique molecular identifiers were built into the TCRbeta library. Each CDR3 protein gets one entry after TCRdb re-called the PCR reads with MiXCR. Of hundreds of thousands of distinct CDR3 sequences listed, 13% were seen once; the top ten hold 3.5% to 4.5%. This CDR3 comprises 13 residues. Looked up from germline, CDR1 is MDHEN and CDR2 is SYDVKM. About this clonotype: Relative to the germline gene, one junction end is altered; a read error may explain this.

The chain has TRBV28 and TRBJ1-5; the D gene is possibly TRBD1 (6 bases). This TCR derives from a human donor who donated a stem cell graft to a child with Fanconi anemia. The sequences come from PBMCs, collected from the stem cell graft. The CDR3 here is CASSLGGNRPQHF. The CDR3 coding sequence is TGTGCCAGCAGTTTGGGGGGCAATCGGCCCCAGCATTTT.